This entry lists 14 T cell receptor beta chains sequenced from one sample in a study of blood T cell repertoires in COVID-19. TCRdb keeps only in-frame clones here, not all; method: immunoSEQ multiplex PCR. Among around 150,000 clones listed, about 83% were seen once. Sequenced material: peripheral blood. These receptors were obtained from a human donor in a cohort sampled during active COVID-19.

The chain couples TRBV4-2 to TRBJ2-7, with D possibly matching TRBD1 (6 bases). CDR1 LGHNA and CDR2 YNFKEQ come from the germline V gene. The CDR3 has 14 residues. V shed 0 bases and J shed 3 bases, with 9 bases lying between them. The CDR3 DNA reads TGTGCCAGCAGCCAAGAACAGGGAAGCTACGAGCAGTACTTC. As protein: CASSQEQGSYEQYF.

This clone occurred once. The V gene is TRBV7-2, the J gene TRBJ2-3, with 10 bases matching TRBD1. V lost 11 bases to trimming and J lost 5 bases; unmatched junction nucleotides: 7. This CDR3 contains 13 residues. The germline CDR1 and CDR2 sequences are SGHTA and FQGNSA. Here the CDR3 DNA reads TGTGCCGGTAGACAGGGGGCCGAAGATACGCAGTATTTT. Its translation: CAGRQGAEDTQYF.

This chain links TRBV7-9 with TRBJ1-2; no definite D call. CDR3 size: 13 residues. V shed 5 bases and J shed 8 bases, with 15 bases lying between them. Germline V gene sequence: CDR1 SEHNR, CDR2 FQNEAQ (reference sequence). The CDR3 is CASSHPEEWGYTF. CDR3 coding DNA: TGTGCCAGCAGCCACCCTGAGGAATGGGGCTACACCTTC. The full variable domain, completed using reference TRBV7-9 and TRBJ1-2, is DTGVSQNPRHKITKRGQNVTFRCDPISEHNRLYWYRQTLGQGPEFLTYFQNEAQLEKSRLLSDRFSAERPKGSFSTLEIQRTEQGDSAMYLCASSHPEEWGYTFGSGTRLTVV.

This clone was counted a single time. CDR3 region: CASSQESGLAGGLETQYF. CDR3 DNA sequence: TGTGCCAGCAGCCAAGAGAGCGGACTAGCGGGAGGATTAGAGACCCAGTACTTC. J is TRBJ2-5 and V is TRBV3-1 (or the pseudogene TRBV3-2), with 14 bases identical to TRBD2. CDR1 and CDR2 (germline): LGHDT, YNNKEL (reference sequence). The CDR3 loop spans 18 amino acids. V dropped 0 bases and J dropped 4; count of bases not matched to a gene: 7.

The chain joins TRBV30 to TRBJ1-1, with 8 nucleotides matching TRBD1. The junction had 10 bases not matched to a gene; V was cut back by 2 bases and J by 5 bases. Germline loops: CDR1 GTSNPN, CDR2 SVGIG (reference sequence). There are 15 residues in the CDR3. The CDR3 loop is CAWSPNGRGRTEAFF. CDR3 nucleotide sequence: TGTGCCTGGAGTCCAAACGGCAGGGGGCGAACTGAAGCTTTCTTT.

This clone was picked up one time. The V and J genes are TRBV28 and TRBJ1-1, with D possibly being TRBD1 (5 bases). Trimming left V 4 bases short and J 5 bases short, with 14 bases between. The CDR3 runs to 14 residues. Germline V gene data show CDR1 as MDHEN and CDR2 as SYDVKM. The CDR3 here is CASSSTARRTEAFF. In nucleotides, the CDR3 is TGTGCCAGCAGTTCGACAGCCCGGAGAACTGAAGCTTTCTTT. The full variable domain, in which reference TRBV28 and TRBJ1-1 provide the parts outside the CDR3, is DVKVTQSSRYLVKRTGEKVFLECVQDMDHENMFWYRQDPGLGLRLIYFSYDVKMKEKGDIPEGYSVSREKKERFSLILESASTNQTSMYLCASSSTARRTEAFFGQGTRLTVV.

In its sample, this clone was seen a few times. The V gene is TRBV11-2, the J gene TRBJ1-6; perhaps TRBD1 as D (5 bases). Trimming took off 5 bases at V and 0 bases at J, with 20 bases between the two ends. CDR3 length: 19 residues. CDR1 and CDR2 (germline): SGHAT, FQNNGV. The CDR3 here is CASSPLGGGSSSYNSPLHF. For the CDR3, the DNA is TGTGCCAGCAGCCCCCTAGGCGGGGGATCGAGCTCCTATAATTCACCCCTCCACTTT. Supplemented by reference TRBV11-2 and TRBJ1-6, the full variable domain reads EAGVAQSPRYKIIEKRQSVAFWCNPISGHATLYWYQQILGQGPKLLIQFQNNGVVDDSQLPKDRFSAERLKGVDSTLKIQPAKLEDSAVYLCASSPLGGGSSSYNSPLHFGNGTRLTVT.

The J gene is TRBJ2-5, the V gene TRBV5-4, with 8 bases that match TRBD1. The CDR3 is made up of 15 amino acids. V shed 3 bases and J 5 bases; nucleotides not matched to a gene: 9. The germline V gene encodes CDR1 SGHNT and CDR2 YYREEE (reference sequence). For the CDR3, the DNA is TGTGCCAGCAGCTCAGGACAGGGTTGGGGGGAGACCCAGTACTTC. This codes for CASSSGQGWGETQYF.

The chain recombines TRBV10-3 with TRBJ1-4, with D perhaps TRBD1 (6 bases). The CDR3 has 15 amino acids. Trimming took off 3 bases at V and 8 bases at J, with 16 bases between the two ends. Germline lookup yields CDR1 ENHRY and CDR2 SYGVKD. CDR3 in amino acids: CAISDGAGESEKLFF. The CDR3 region has the DNA TGTGCCATCAGTGACGGGGCAGGGGAGAGCGAAAAACTGTTTTTT.

This rearrangement joins TRBV7-2 to TRBJ2-2; TRBD2 aligns across 10 bases. The germline gives CDR1 SGHTA, CDR2 FQGNSA. This CDR3 spans 18 amino acids. V was pared by 6 bases and J by 1 base, with 11 bases of the junction left unmatched. The CDR3 reads CASRPSGGLNMNTGELFF. As DNA, the CDR3 is TGTGCCAGCAGACCTAGCGGGGGCCTAAATATGAACACCGGGGAGCTGTTTTTT. The complete variable domain, with remaining parts taken from reference TRBV7-2 and TRBJ2-2, reads GAGVSQSPSNKVTEKGKDVELRCDPISGHTALYWYRQSLGQGLEFLIYFQGNSAPDKSGLPSDRFSAERTGGSVSTLTIQRTQQEDSAVYLCASRPSGGLNMNTGELFFGEGSRLTVL.

The rearrangement links TRBV3-1 (or the pseudogene TRBV3-2) to TRBJ2-7; D remains unclear. The CDR3 runs 14 residues. V was trimmed by 1 base and J by 0 bases, leaving 7 bases between them. From germline, CDR1 is LGHDT and CDR2 YNNKEL (reference sequence). CDR3 nucleotide sequence: TGTGCCAGCAGCCAAGTCCTTCGCTCCTACGAGCAGTACTTC. Translated, it gives CASSQVLRSYEQYF.

The chain joins TRBV11-2 to TRBJ2-1; 8 bases are a match to TRBD2. The CDR3 runs to 19 residues. The germline V gene encodes CDR1 SGHAT and CDR2 FQNNGV. The V gene end was trimmed by 2 bases and the J gene end by 2 bases; junction bases not matched to a gene: 14. In DNA form, the CDR3 reads TGTGCCAGCAGCTTATTTGAGGCTAGCGGGCTCTTTACCTACAATGAGCAGTTCTTC. Its translation: CASSLFEASGLFTYNEQFF. The full variable domain, its missing parts supplied by reference TRBV11-2 and TRBJ2-1, is EAGVAQSPRYKIIEKRQSVAFWCNPISGHATLYWYQQILGQGPKLLIQFQNNGVVDDSQLPKDRFSAERLKGVDSTLKIQPAKLEDSAVYLCASSLFEASGLFTYNEQFFGPGTRLTVL.

This chain joins TRBV4-3 and TRBJ2-1; tentative D call: TRBD2 (6 bases). The CDR3 sequence is 18 residues long. Trimming left V 0 bases short and J 2 bases short, with 17 bases between. CDR1 is LGHNA and CDR2 is YSLEER in the germline V gene. DNA of the CDR3: TGCGCCAGCAGCCAAGATAAGACGGGGGATAGCACCTACAATGAGCAGTTCTTC. Its translation: CASSQDKTGDSTYNEQFF.

This rearrangement joins TRBV11-3 to TRBJ1-1, with a tentative D call TRBD1 (5 bases). The V gene lost 0 bases and the J gene lost 0 bases, with 14 bases spanning the gap. This CDR3 region has 17 residues. Germline-derived CDR1 and CDR2 are SGHNT and YENEEA. The CDR3 sequence: CASSLDKWGGMNTEAFF. CDR3 in DNA: TGTGCCAGCAGCTTAGACAAGTGGGGGGGGATGAACACTGAAGCTTTCTTT.